This T cell receptor (beta chain) came from a study of blood T cells in healthy people across ages. The study's findings and limits: Among long-lived donors, naive CD4+ cells were more numerous and diversity higher than in aged donors.

Trimming shortened V by 7 bases and J by 7 bases, and 21 bases separated the two germline ends. The CDR3 is 14 amino acids. Per the germline V gene, CDR1 is SGHNT and CDR2 is YYREEE (reference sequence). The authors ran a second PCR of about 6 to 11 cycles using a sample-barcoded 5' primer and a J-beta primer mix. A tag from a template-switch adaptor with 12 random nucleotides marked each cDNA molecule. A single record per CDR3 protein comes from TCRdb applying MiXCR to the 5' RACE reads. Of roughly 1,700,000 distinct CDR3 sequences listed, roughly 27% are singletons. Details on this clonotype: Antigen: not known.

This receptor was obtained from a young woman in good health. The genes are TRBV5-4 and TRBJ2-7; D assignment may be TRBD1 or TRBD2 (6 bases each). What was sequenced was blood. CDR3 sequence (DNA): TGTGCCAGCGCTCGTTTTGGGGGGCGCCGGGAGCAGTACTTC. Translating gives CASARFGGRREQYF.